Included here is one TCR beta chain sequence, with context. Treatment noted: around 19 received Ad26.COV2.S at low or high dose, single or two shots; 5 received placebo; per-sample allocation not given. Following the first vaccine or placebo injection, samples were taken on day 63. An 18-55-year-old adult in Boston served as donor. The entry originates in a study of Ad26.COV2.S vaccination and SARS-CoV-2 variants. The CDR3 length is 18 residues. Trimming cost V 6 bases and J 0 bases; bases outside gene matches: 11. CDR1 MDHEN and CDR2 SYDVKM come from the germline V gene. TCRdb's copy holds only in-frame clones and misses some; the assay was immunoSEQ multiplex PCR. The sample holds about 470,000 clones; around 91% are singletons and the top ten take approximately 4.5%.

This sequence originates from a person between 18 and 65 years old who received the Ad26.COV2.S COVID-19 vaccine or a placebo. The sample was peripheral blood, taken in a trial of Ad26.COV2.S vaccine versus placebo. V gene TRBV28 combines with J gene TRBJ2-2, with 9 bases that match TRBD2. This CDR3 is CASRPPGLAPTNTGELFF. For the CDR3, the DNA is TGTGCCAGCAGACCTCCGGGACTAGCACCTACGAACACCGGGGAGCTGTTTTTT.